The T cell receptor beta chain under discussion was sequenced for a study of cytomegalovirus exposure and HLA in healthy donors (dated 2017 in TCRdb). Context from the whole study: An earlier analysis of about 530 of the donors reported 250 to 300 Gb of sequence data and 117 million unique TCR beta sequences obtained from approximately 180 million T cells. An early release that covered about 600 HLA-typed donors contained about 290 gigabases of sequencing data and tens of millions of unique TCR sequences. In a later analysis, previously published TCR beta repertoires from roughly 710 donors were re-analyzed and high-resolution HLA genotyping was added so that TCR occurrence patterns could be studied. Among around 400 genotyped donors of the cohort, an average of around 240,000 unique TCR beta nucleotide sequences was sequenced per donor, of which about 20% were non-productive. The aim of the study was to test whether cataloging public T cell receptors could identify signatures of past pathogen exposure. To predict cytomegalovirus infection status, the study combined high-throughput TCR immunosequencing, statistical association of individual TCRs with disease status, and machine learning. In addition to the first cohort of roughly 670 subjects, a separate validation cohort of over 90 different subjects was used. Donor age, sex, ethnicity and CMV serostatus were compiled alongside the repertoire data. The genetic ancestry cluster associated with self-reported Caucasian donors included 81% of the 398 genotyped donors. All discovery cohort repertoires had been generated using a single sequencing platform. Roughly five DR-DQ haplotypes were handled as single units for association and clustering because linkage in the cohort was strong. Rather than drawing on any new phenotypic data, the later analysis identified candidate immune exposures from TCR beta sequences and the way those sequences occurred across donors. Class I and class II HLA loci were covered by the typing at four-digit resolution. To decide whether each TCR beta V gene segment behaved as functional or pseudogenic, an earlier analysis of some 570 of the donors relied on high-throughput TCR beta sequencing. The study profiled the T cell repertoires of hundreds of subjects by immunosequencing and related them to cytomegalovirus serostatus. Typing coverage varied by locus: about 629-630 donors for A, B, C, DRB1 and DQB1; about 520 for DQA1; around 570 for DPA1; roughly 450 for DPB1. A later genetic analysis used genome-wide SNP genotypes for about 65% of the 666 donors, treating that subset as a discovery cohort.

The library was made by the immunoSEQ multiplex PCR assay. The multiplex PCR relied on a mix of 60 forward primers for TCR Vbeta segments and 13 reverse primers for TCR Jbeta segments. The CDR3 region of rearranged TCR beta genes was amplified from genomic DNA by a multiplex PCR assay. On the Illumina HiSeq System, the amplified TCR beta libraries were sequenced as 87-base-pair reads. The published analysis was carried out like this. A later analysis tallied 75 million to 95 million unique TCR beta chains across the approximately 670 repertoires, and some 10 million of those chains were shared by two or more donors. Raw reads were error-corrected and collapsed into unique sequences with a nearest-neighbor algorithm that merged closely related sequences to remove PCR and sequencing errors. V, D and J gene segments were assigned by aligning CDR3 sequences to IMGT reference sequences. Each retained sequence needed at least a six-nucleotide match to both a V gene segment and a J gene segment. A rearrangement counted as productive if the CDR3 had no stop codons and remained in frame with V and J, and every other rearrangement counted as non-productive. Following IMGT convention, CDR3 was defined as the stretch from the second conserved V-encoded cysteine up to the conserved J-encoded phenylalanine. The earlier analysis of about 530 of the donors excluded any sequence lacking an unambiguous match to a single V gene segment. In an earlier analysis of some 590 of the donors, a V segment was called functional when productive rearrangements were above 56.7%, and segregating when the standard deviation between donors exceeded 5%. To diagnose cytomegalovirus status from the catalog of TCR beta chain sequences, a statistical classification framework was built. A later analysis assigned V and J genes by comparing TCR nucleotide sequences with IMGT/GENE-DB human TR gene sequences. Using the TCRdist pipeline, a later analysis assigned CDR3 sequences along with most-parsimonious VDJ recombination scenarios. In a later analysis, each TCR beta chain was defined by its CDR3 amino acid sequence together with its V-gene family, and reads lacking a unique V-gene family were excluded. To address suspected cross-contamination and a sequencing artifact, a later analysis removed a few hundred highly shared, low-generation-probability nucleotide sequences. In a later analysis, a clonal expansion index for each public chain was calculated from normalized within-repertoire ranks of inferred template counts. Generation probabilities in a later analysis came from a VDJ recombination model fitted to out-of-frame rearrangements, and those results were checked against IGoR. In a later analysis, hypergeometric tests were used to score TCR-TCR, TCR-HLA and TCR-CMV co-occurrence, with a repertoire-size bias correction applied to TCR pairs. In a later analysis, false discovery rates were estimated by permuting HLA or CMV assignments 20 times. In a later analysis, co-occurring TCRs were grouped with DBSCAN, and TCRdist sequence similarity was added when clustering was performed within HLA-allele-positive subsets. Repertoires with fewer than 30,000 or more than 120,000 public chains were left out of co-occurrence clustering, as were five repertoires with anomalous nucleotide sharing. Not all clones reach the TCRdb copy of this immuneACCESS table, which keeps in-frame sequences only. Checked studies attribute under half of the gap to unresolved V genes and leave the rest unexplained. V, J and clone size are those of that table, while D and trimming were read from the DNA. A total of some 82,000 clones appear in this sample, roughly 84% of them only once. The top ten clonotypes cover 2.4% of the sample.

In total, 500 to 700 healthy bone marrow donors made up the cohort. At the time of sampling, every cohort member was nominally healthy, though immune exposures that went unrecorded were likely present. The donor was CMV seronegative and was included in the group of about 350 seronegative cohort members. A peripheral blood sample was collected from each donor, and TCR beta sequencing was performed on peripheral blood mononuclear cells. Genomic DNA extraction from the blood cell samples was performed with the Qiagen DNeasy Blood Extraction Kit. The CDR3, from cysteine to phenylalanine, totals 15 residues. The entry retains the CDR3 DNA only, 45 bases that are in frame from base 1. V loses 5 bases of germline sequence and J loses 0 bases, and the interval between the two ends is 13 bases. CDR1 and CDR2 are drawn from the germline V gene (reference sequence): MNHEY, SMNVEV. The study at large found these results: A few of the identified cytomegalovirus-associated TCR beta chains were confirmed in vitro to be specific for cytomegalovirus antigens. According to a later analysis, most CMV-associated TCR beta chains appeared to be HLA-restricted, and the HLA associations seemed to be driven largely by CMV exposure. A cluster of highly shared sequence variants was judged likely to represent a technical artifact of the sequencing pipeline. In a later analysis, TCR association rates were found to vary across HLA loci, with the most associated TCRs seen for DRB1 alleles and the fewest for HLA-C alleles. Broadly in line with IMGT annotations, most TCR beta V segments showed up in productive rearrangements about 87% or about 30% of the time in an earlier analysis of 450 to 750 of the donors. The only immune exposure information available for the cohort was CMV serostatus. Most TCR sequences were seen in very few donors, while some public TCRs were found in many individuals. Because HLA typing was unavailable for some donors at each locus, only the typed subset was used in association tests. In this cohort, only TCR beta chains were sequenced, and detectable features were limited by the absence of alpha or paired-chain data. Roughly uniform sequencing depth across donors was assumed in presence/absence analyses, although this assumption may not hold. The earlier analysis of almost 600 of the donors excluded roughly 17 rarely observed V segments, including chromosome 9 orphons, because counts were too low. Linkage disequilibrium might explain the correlated functional status among segregating V segments, but an unknown experimental factor could not be excluded. A later analysis associated 16,951 TCR beta sequences with specific HLA alleles at a false discovery rate of 0.05. In a later analysis, HLA-associated TCR beta chains were found to be more clonally expanded and to have lower generation probabilities than equally common non-associated chains. Strong co-occurrence of HLA alleles, especially DR and DQ, made assigning TCR associations to individual alleles difficult. An association between a missense DCLRE1C variant and V-gene and J-gene trimming of TCR beta chains was found in a later genetic analysis and replicated in an independent cohort. The authors suggested that the approach could potentially be extended to other disease states and immunological phenotypes. In the study, approximately 160 TCR beta chains were listed as associated with cytomegalovirus. A further reported finding was that TCR beta sequences accurately predicted the HLA-A and HLA-B alleles for most subjects in the first cohort. The 87-base-pair reads could not distinguish some IMGT-functional V segments, including TRBV6-2 and TRBV6-3, so those segments were excluded. Several of the top co-occurrence clusters appeared to be linked to parvovirus B19, influenza, CMV and Epstein-Barr virus, according to a later analysis. In both the original and validation cohorts, the classifier was reported to diagnose cytomegalovirus status with high specificity and sensitivity. According to a later genetic analysis, donors in an Asian-associated ancestry cluster had fewer N-insertions in productive TCRs than the roughly 670-donor mean.

Details on this clone: Its antigen remains unidentified. No much larger clone exists at a distance of one base, and base qualities are not known.

The sequencing sample was made of PBMCs. The chain is made from TRBV27 and TRBJ1-1, with a weak D call of TRBD1 (5 bases match). This receptor was identified in a woman aged 50 to 65 in good health and CMV-seronegative. The DNA sequence is given as TGTGCCAGCAGTATCAACAGGAGACTGAACACTGAAGCTTTCTTT. This codes for CASSINRRLNTEAFF.